The 27 T cell receptor beta chains reported below all come from one sample, sequenced in a study of response to subunit inactivated influenza vaccine. MiXCR was run by TCRdb on the RT-PCR reads, yielding one entry per CDR3 protein. The sample includes fewer than 700,000 distinct CDR3 sequences, 13% of them seen just once. The specimen was PBMCs from blood, collected about 40 days after vaccination. The receptors shown here come from a man aged 45-65 years who received an inactivated influenza vaccine.

V and J are TRBV15 and TRBJ2-3; maybe TRBD2 (6 bases). Trimming pared 1 base from V and 6 bases from J, leaving 17 bases between. The CDR3 is 16 residues long. The germline gives CDR1 LNHNV, CDR2 YYDKDF (reference sequence). DNA of the CDR3: TGTGCCACCAGCAGAGCGAAGAGAGTGGAGGGGGATACGCAGTATTTT. Amino acid sequence: CATSRAKRVEGDTQYF.

J is TRBJ1-2 and V is TRBV6-2 or TRBV6-3; no definite D call. V was clipped by 7 bases and J by 6 bases, with 15 bases between them. This CDR3 has 13 residues. CDR1 is MNHEY, CDR2 SVGEGT, per germline. The CDR3 loop reads CASKRDTADGYTF. DNA for the CDR3: TGTGCCAGCAAACGGGATACCGCCGATGGCTACACCTTC.

This clonotype was seen more than once but under ten times. This chain connects TRBV20-1 to TRBJ2-3; tentative D call: TRBD1 (6 bases). CDR1 is DFQATT and CDR2 is SNEGSKA in the germline V gene (reference sequence). Between the trimmed V and J ends, which lost 1 base and 3 bases, there was a span of 14 bases. The CDR3 has 15 residues. DNA for the CDR3: TGCAGTGCTAGAGGAAGGGGGTGGAGGACAGATACGCAGTATTTT. Translation gives CSARGRGWRTDTQYF.

This clonotype was observed a handful of times. The rearrangement links TRBV7-2 to TRBJ1-2; TRBD1 agrees at 7 bases. Per the germline V gene, CDR1 is SGHTA and CDR2 is FQGNSA. This CDR3 spans 13 amino acids. J lost 4 bases, V lost 8 bases, and 7 bases had no gene match. CDR3 DNA: TGTGCCAGCGCCGGACAGGACTCCTATGGCTACACCTTC. The encoded protein is CASAGQDSYGYTF. Full variable domain (missing parts from reference TRBV7-2 and TRBJ1-2): GAGVSQSPSNKVTEKGKDVELRCDPISGHTALYWYRQSLGQGLEFLIYFQGNSAPDKSGLPSDRFSAERTGGSVSTLTIQRTQQEDSAVYLCASAGQDSYGYTFGSGTRLTVV.

This clonotype turned up a few times. The chain recombines TRBV5-1 with TRBJ2-1; 7 bases are a match to TRBD1. With V trimmed by 1 base and J by 2 bases, 3 bases remained unmatched. In germline, CDR1 is SGHRS, CDR2 YFSETQ. The CDR3 extends over 15 amino acids. CDR3 amino acids: CASSLIGQAYNEQFF. In nucleotides, the CDR3 is TGCGCCAGCAGCTTGATAGGACAGGCCTACAATGAGCAGTTCTTC.

This clonotype was seen a handful of times. The chain employs TRBV9 and TRBJ2-3, with D perhaps matching TRBD2 (6 bases). V shed 0 bases and J shed 6 bases, with 20 bases lying between them. Germline CDR1 SGDLS, CDR2 YYNGEE. The CDR3 has 17 residues. CDR3 nucleotide sequence: TGTGCCAGCAGCGTAGCGGGGGAACCCCAATCAGGTGATACGCAGTATTTT. It codes for CASSVAGEPQSGDTQYF.

The CDR3 DNA reads as TGTGCCAGCAGTGGAAGGGACCCAGTCTCTGGGGCCAACGTCCTGACTTTC. Amino acids: CASSGRDPVSGANVLTF. The chain carries TRBV6-1 and TRBJ2-6, with D perhaps given as TRBD1 or TRBD2 (5 bases each). In germline, CDR1 is MNHNS, CDR2 SASEGT. This CDR3 has 17 residues. The V end was cut by 4 bases, the J end by 0 bases, with 13 bases between.

This clonotype was detected a few times. The CDR3 region is CASSQYDTQYF. DNA of the CDR3: TGTGCCAGCAGCCAGTACGATACGCAGTATTTT. The genes are TRBV7-2 and TRBJ2-3, with unresolved D. Germline V gene data show CDR1 as SGHTA and CDR2 as FQGNSA. The V gene lost 5 bases and the J gene lost 6 bases, with 6 bases spanning the gap. CDR3 length: 11 residues.

In its sample, this clonotype was seen a few times. The J gene is TRBJ2-3, the V gene TRBV29-1, with D maybe TRBD2 (6 bases). Per germline, CDR1 SQVTM and CDR2 ANQGSEA. V was pared by 4 bases and J by 4 bases, with 12 bases between. The CDR3 consists of 13 residues. The CDR3 coding sequence is TGCAGCGTTGGAAAGACTAGTTCAGATACGCAGTATTTT. Amino acid sequence: CSVGKTSSDTQYF.

This clonotype was recorded a few times. The chain combines TRBV7-3 with TRBJ2-3, with D possibly TRBD1 on 5 matching bases. Germline V gene sequence: CDR1 SGHTA, CDR2 FQGTGA. V lost 3 bases, J lost 2 bases, and 12 bases lay in between. The CDR3 runs 15 residues. CDR3 coding DNA: TGTGCCAGCAGCTTGAGAGGACAACCCACAGATACGCAGTATTTT. Protein: CASSLRGQPTDTQYF.

This clonotype appeared a few times. The chain recombines TRBV20-1 with TRBJ2-3; D gene uncertain. The CDR3 sequence is 15 residues long. V gave up 3 bases and J gave up 2 bases, with 15 bases separating them. Germline V gives CDR1 DFQATT, CDR2 SNEGSKA (reference sequence). CDR3 DNA sequence: TGCAGTGCTAGTGATCCCGCCGGATACACAGATACGCAGTATTTT. As protein: CSASDPAGYTDTQYF.

In its sample, this clonotype was seen a few times. The CDR3: CTRSFSGTSGASYNEQFF. CDR3 bases: TGTACCCGCAGTTTTTCCGGGACTAGCGGAGCCTCCTACAATGAGCAGTTCTTC. J is TRBJ2-1 and V is TRBV12-3 or TRBV12-4, with 11 positions matching TRBD2. The CDR3 sequence is 18 residues long.

This clonotype was found a few times. CDR3 loop: CSVTYKGHGRTYEQYF. The CDR3 DNA is TGCAGCGTTACGTATAAAGGCCACGGAAGGACCTACGAGCAGTACTTC. The rearrangement uses TRBV29-1 and TRBJ2-7; D call uncertain. CDR1 SQVTM and CDR2 ANQGSEA come from the germline V gene. CDR3 length equals 16 residues. V shed 5 bases and J shed 2 bases, with 22 bases lying between them.

This clonotype was counted at least ten times. This chain uses TRBV6-1 with TRBJ2-2; D is uncertain. Germline V gene data show CDR1 as MNHNS and CDR2 as SASEGT. V lost 4 bases, J lost 0 bases, and 9 bases lay in between. The CDR3 is 15 residues long. CDR3 sequence reads: CASSVLRSNTGELFF. The CDR3, as DNA: TGTGCCAGCAGTGTTCTCCGATCGAACACCGGGGAGCTGTTTTTT.

This clonotype has only a few counts. The rearrangement joins TRBV12-3 or TRBV12-4 to TRBJ1-6, with D possibly being TRBD1 (5 bases). The CDR3 consists of 14 residues. Deletions cut 5 bases from V and 10 bases from J, with 15 bases between. The CDR3 nucleotides read TGTGCCAGCAGTCCGGCAGGGAGAGGATCACCCCTCCACTTT. It translates to CASSPAGRGSPLHF.

In this sample, this clonotype turned up many times. V gene TRBV5-5 combines with J gene TRBJ2-1, with 7 bases matching TRBD1. Germline V gives CDR1 SGHKS, CDR2 YYEKEE (reference sequence). This CDR3 is 15 amino acids long. V shed 1 base and J 4 bases; nucleotides not matched to a gene: 5. This CDR3 is CASSLTQGRYNEQFF. The CDR3 region has the DNA TGTGCCAGCAGCTTGACACAGGGGCGGTACAATGAGCAGTTCTTC.

This clonotype has at least ten counts. The CDR3 DNA follows: TGTGCCACCAGCTCCGGGCCTTATTCACCCCTCCACTTT. This translates into CATSSGPYSPLHF. The rearrangement joins TRBV24-1 to TRBJ1-6, with D unclear. The CDR3 totals 13 residues. Germline values: CDR1 KGHDR, CDR2 SFDVKD. The ends were cut back, 7 bases at V and 8 bases at J, with 11 bases in the middle.

V gene TRBV6-1 combines with J gene TRBJ2-7, with TRBD2 as a possible D gene (6 bases). V was shortened by 3 bases and J by 2 bases, with 14 bases between the two germline ends. Looked up from germline, CDR1 is MNHNS and CDR2 is SASEGT. The CDR3 totals 15 residues. CDR3 nucleotides: TGTGCCAGCAGTGACCCCGGGGGAAGGACCTACGAGCAGTACTTC. Its protein is CASSDPGGRTYEQYF.

Only a few counts were recorded for this clonotype. The V gene is TRBV4-1, the J gene TRBJ2-5; 7 nucleotides line up with TRBD2. The junction had 8 bases not matched to a gene; V was cut back by 0 bases and J by 7 bases. Germline CDR1 is MGHRA and CDR2 is YSYEKL. The length of the CDR3 is 15 residues. The CDR3 DNA is TGCGCCAGCAGCCAAGATCGGGCTAGCGGTGGGACCCAGTACTTC. Translating gives CASSQDRASGGTQYF.

This clonotype was counted a few times. The chain employs TRBV5-1 and TRBJ2-1; TRBD1 is a possible D gene (5 bases). The CDR3 is 15 residues long. Looked up from germline, CDR1 is SGHRS and CDR2 is YFSETQ. V was clipped by 2 bases and J by 2 bases, with 11 bases between them. The CDR3 is CASSFRAGPYNEQFF. The CDR3 DNA reads as TGCGCCAGCAGCTTCAGGGCAGGGCCCTACAATGAGCAGTTCTTC. Full variable domain (remainder filled in from reference TRBV5-1 and TRBJ2-1): KAGVTQTPRYLIKTRGQQVTLSCSPISGHRSVSWYQQTPGQGLQFLFEYFSETQRNKGNFPGRFSGRQFSNSRSEMNVSTLELGDSALYLCASSFRAGPYNEQFFGPGTRLTVL.

There are many counts of this clonotype. The V call is TRBV20-1, the J call TRBJ2-3, with TRBD1 matching over 10 bases. After removal of 8 bases from V and 4 bases from J, the junction contained 6 bases not matched to a gene. This CDR3 region has 13 residues. Germline V gene data show CDR1 as DFQATT and CDR2 as SNEGSKA (reference sequence). CDR3: CSSGTGVPDTQYF. The CDR3 region has the DNA TGCAGTTCCGGGACAGGGGTCCCAGATACGCAGTATTTT.

This clonotype was counted between two and nine times. This chain's CDR3 is CATSSPAGTVGGETQYF. CDR3 sequence (DNA): TGTGCCACCAGCAGTCCAGCCGGGACAGTGGGGGGAGAGACCCAGTACTTC. The chain links TRBV15 to TRBJ2-5; D might be TRBD1 (7 bases). Germline V CDR1 and CDR2: LNHNV, YYDKDF (reference sequence). With 3 bases removed from V and 4 bases from J, the gap between germline ends came to 21 bases. The CDR3 spans 17 residues.

The sample holds many counts of this clonotype. V usage is TRBV20-1 and J usage is TRBJ1-5, with unresolved D. The CDR3 totals 14 residues. Trimming removed 4 bases from V and 0 bases from J, with 10 bases in between. Germline CDR1 and CDR2: DFQATT and SNEGSKA (reference sequence). This CDR3 reads CSAIEDTSNQPQHF. The CDR3 nucleotides are TGCAGTGCTATAGAGGATACTAGCAATCAGCCCCAGCATTTT.

The V call is TRBV12-3 or TRBV12-4, the J call TRBJ2-7, with 7 bases fitting TRBD1. The ends lost 5 bases at V and 6 bases at J; junction bases unmatched: 10. This CDR3 region has 14 residues. The CDR3 nucleotides read TGTGCCAGCAGTAAAACGGGGACAGCCTCCGAGCAGTACTTC. This sequence encodes CASSKTGTASEQYF.

V gene TRBV25-1 combines with J gene TRBJ2-2; a possible D gene is TRBD1 (6 bases). Germline values: CDR1 MGHDK, CDR2 SYGVNS. This CDR3 comprises 15 residues. Trimming took 2 bases from V and 1 from J, leaving 8 bases between them. The CDR3 DNA is TGTGCCAGCAGTGAAGTCAGGGGGAACACCGGGGAGCTGTTTTTT. It translates to CASSEVRGNTGELFF.

This clonotype occurred a few times. The V and J genes are TRBV5-1 and TRBJ2-3; D remains unclear. This CDR3 region has 14 residues. V shed 0 bases and J shed 5 bases, with 10 bases lying between them. Per germline, CDR1 SGHRS and CDR2 YFSETQ. CDR3 bases: TGCGCCAGCAGCTTGGGCCGGGCTGTAGATACGCAGTATTTT. It translates to CASSLGRAVDTQYF.

This clonotype was detected a few times. This chain links TRBV30 with TRBJ2-2; a weak D match, TRBD2 (6 bases). In germline, CDR1 is GTSNPN, CDR2 SVGIG (reference sequence). V was clipped by 5 bases and J by 3 bases, with 13 bases between them. The CDR3 is 14 residues long. The CDR3 protein is CAWSQGGDTGELFF. CDR3 coding DNA: TGTGCCTGGTCCCAGGGCGGGGACACCGGGGAGCTGTTTTTT.